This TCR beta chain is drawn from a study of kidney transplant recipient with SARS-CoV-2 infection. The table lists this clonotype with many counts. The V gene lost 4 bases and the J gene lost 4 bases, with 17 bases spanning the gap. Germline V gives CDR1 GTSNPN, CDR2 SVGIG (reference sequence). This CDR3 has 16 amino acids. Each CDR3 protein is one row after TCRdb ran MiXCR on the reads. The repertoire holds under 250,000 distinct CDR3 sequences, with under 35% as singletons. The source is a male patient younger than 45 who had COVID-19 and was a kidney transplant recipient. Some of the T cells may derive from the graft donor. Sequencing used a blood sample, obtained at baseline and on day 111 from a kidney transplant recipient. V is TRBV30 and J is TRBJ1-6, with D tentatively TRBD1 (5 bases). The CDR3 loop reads CAWKDPDRPYNSPLHF. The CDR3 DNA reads TGTGCCTGGAAAGACCCCGACAGACCGTATAATTCACCCCTCCACTTT.